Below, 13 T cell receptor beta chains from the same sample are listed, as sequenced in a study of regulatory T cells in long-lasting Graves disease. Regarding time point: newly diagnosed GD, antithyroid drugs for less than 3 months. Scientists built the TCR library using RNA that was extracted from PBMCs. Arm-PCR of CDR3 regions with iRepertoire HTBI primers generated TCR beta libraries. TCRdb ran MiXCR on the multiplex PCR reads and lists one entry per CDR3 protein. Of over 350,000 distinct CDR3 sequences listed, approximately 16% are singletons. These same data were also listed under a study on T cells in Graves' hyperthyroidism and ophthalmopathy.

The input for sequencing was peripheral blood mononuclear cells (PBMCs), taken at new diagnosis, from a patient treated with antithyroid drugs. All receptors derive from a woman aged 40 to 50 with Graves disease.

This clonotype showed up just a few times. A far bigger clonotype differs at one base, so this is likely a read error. DNA of the CDR3: TGTGCCAGCCTTTTCGGGACATCCCCCGGTGGCTACACCTTC. Protein sequence: CASLFGTSPGGYTF. The chain combines TRBV12-3 or TRBV12-4 with TRBJ1-2, with D possibly matching TRBD1 (6 bases). This CDR3 contains 14 residues. Trimming removed 8 bases at V and 7 bases at J, with 20 bases between.

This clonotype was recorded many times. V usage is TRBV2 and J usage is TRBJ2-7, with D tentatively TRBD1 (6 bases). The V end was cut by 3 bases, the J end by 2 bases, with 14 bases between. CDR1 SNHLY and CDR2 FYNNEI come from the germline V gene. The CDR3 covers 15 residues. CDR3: CASSEDSLHTYEQYF. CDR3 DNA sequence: TGTGCCAGCAGTGAGGACAGTCTCCATACCTACGAGCAGTACTTC.

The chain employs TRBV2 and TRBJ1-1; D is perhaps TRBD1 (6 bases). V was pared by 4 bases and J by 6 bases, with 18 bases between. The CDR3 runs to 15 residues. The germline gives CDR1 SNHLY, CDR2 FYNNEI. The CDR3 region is CASSVQGRSTAEAFF. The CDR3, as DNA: TGTGCCAGCAGTGTCCAGGGGCGCTCAACGGCTGAAGCTTTCTTT.

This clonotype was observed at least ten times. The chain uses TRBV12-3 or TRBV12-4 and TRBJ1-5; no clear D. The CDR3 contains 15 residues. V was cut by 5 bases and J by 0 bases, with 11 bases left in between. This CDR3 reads CASSAYLYSNQPQHF. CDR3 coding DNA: TGTGCCAGCAGTGCCTACTTATATAGCAATCAGCCCCAGCATTTT.

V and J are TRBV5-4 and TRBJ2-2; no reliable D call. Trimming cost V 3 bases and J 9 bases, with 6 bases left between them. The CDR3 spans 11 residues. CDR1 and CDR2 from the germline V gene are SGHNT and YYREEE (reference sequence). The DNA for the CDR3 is TGTGCCAGCAGCTCGGCCCGGGAGCTGTTTTTT. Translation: CASSSARELFF.

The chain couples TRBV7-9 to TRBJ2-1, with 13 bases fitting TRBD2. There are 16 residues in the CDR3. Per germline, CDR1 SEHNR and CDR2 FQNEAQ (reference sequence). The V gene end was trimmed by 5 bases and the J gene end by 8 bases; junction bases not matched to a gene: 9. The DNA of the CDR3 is TGTGCCAGCAGCCGCCGGACTAGCGGGAGTTCGGATGAGCAGTTCTTC. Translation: CASSRRTSGSSDEQFF.

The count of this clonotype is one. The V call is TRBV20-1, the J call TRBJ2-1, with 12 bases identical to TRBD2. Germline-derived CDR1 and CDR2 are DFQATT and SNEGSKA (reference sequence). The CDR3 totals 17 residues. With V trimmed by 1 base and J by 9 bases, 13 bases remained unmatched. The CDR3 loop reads CSARVAALAGGRSEQFF. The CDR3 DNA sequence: TGCAGTGCTAGAGTGGCCGCCCTAGCGGGAGGGAGGAGTGAGCAGTTCTTC.

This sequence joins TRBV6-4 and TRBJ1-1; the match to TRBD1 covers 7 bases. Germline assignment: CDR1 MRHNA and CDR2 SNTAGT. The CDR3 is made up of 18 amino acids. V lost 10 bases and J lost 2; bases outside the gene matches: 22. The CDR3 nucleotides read TGTGCCACCCCGAGGGGGGACAACCCTCAGGGGGGAAACACTGAAGCTTTCTTT. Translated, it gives CATPRGDNPQGGNTEAFF.

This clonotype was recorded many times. CDR3 nucleotide sequence: TGTGCCTGGAATAACAGGGGGAGGGGAGATGAAAAACTGTTTTTT. This translates into CAWNNRGRGDEKLFF. This chain links TRBV30 with TRBJ1-4, with 8 positions matching TRBD1. J gave up 6 bases and V 4 bases, and 10 bases lay outside the gene matches. The germline V gene has CDR1 GTSNPN and CDR2 SVGIG (reference sequence). This CDR3 has 15 residues.

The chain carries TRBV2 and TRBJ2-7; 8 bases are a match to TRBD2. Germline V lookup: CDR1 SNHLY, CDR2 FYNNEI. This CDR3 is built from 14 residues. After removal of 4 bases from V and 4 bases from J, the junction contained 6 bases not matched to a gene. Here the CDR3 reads CASSATSGMYEQYF. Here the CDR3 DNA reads TGTGCCAGCAGTGCCACTAGCGGAATGTACGAGCAGTACTTC.

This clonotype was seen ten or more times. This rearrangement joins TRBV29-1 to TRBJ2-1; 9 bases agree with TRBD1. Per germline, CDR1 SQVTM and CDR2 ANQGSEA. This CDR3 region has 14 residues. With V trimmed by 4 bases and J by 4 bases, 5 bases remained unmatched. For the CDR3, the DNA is TGCAGCGTTGGGCGGGACAGGGAGTACAATGAGCAGTTCTTC. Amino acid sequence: CSVGRDREYNEQFF.

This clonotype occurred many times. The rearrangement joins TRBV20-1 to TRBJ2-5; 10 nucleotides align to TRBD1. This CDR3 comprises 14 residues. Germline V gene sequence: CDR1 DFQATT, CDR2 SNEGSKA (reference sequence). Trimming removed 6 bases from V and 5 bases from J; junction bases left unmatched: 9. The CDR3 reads CSARDRGLYETQYF. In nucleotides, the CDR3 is TGCAGTGCCCGCGACAGGGGGCTGTATGAGACCCAGTACTTC.

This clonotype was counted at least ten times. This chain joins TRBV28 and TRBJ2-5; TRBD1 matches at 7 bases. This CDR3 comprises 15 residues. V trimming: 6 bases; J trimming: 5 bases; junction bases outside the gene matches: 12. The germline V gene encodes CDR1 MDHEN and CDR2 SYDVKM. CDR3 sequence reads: CASSPPRTGSETQYF. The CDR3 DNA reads TGTGCCAGCAGCCCGCCTCGGACAGGCTCGGAGACCCAGTACTTC.